This TCR beta chain was sequenced for a study of cytomegalovirus exposure and HLA in healthy donors. Study-level points and caveats: Of the V segments, some could not be distinguished, including TRBV6-2 and TRBV6-3, and were excluded.

The primer mix had 60 Vbeta and 13 Jbeta primers. Per the study methods: Around 10 million of the approximately 80 million unique TCR beta chains counted in a later analysis were shared. Measured with immunoSEQ multiplex PCR; TCRdb has only the in-frame clones, and not every one. V and J calls and clone size are given by that table; D and trimming were obtained from the DNA. There are some 120,000 clones in the sample; around 73% occur only once, and approximately 4.3% lies in the top ten. V trimming: 7 bases; J trimming: 1 base; junction bases outside the gene matches: 9. CDR1 MDHEN and CDR2 SYDVKM come from the germline V gene. The CDR3 consists of 15 residues. This clone was observed a single time. As yet, its antigen is unknown.

The sequencing input was PBMCs. The chain joins TRBV28 to TRBJ2-7; TRBD2 aligns across 8 bases. This TCR derives from a man in his sixties in good health and CMV-seropositive. The CDR3 sequence: CASTPLAGLSYEQYF. In DNA, the CDR3 is TGTGCCAGCACCCCGCTAGCGGGCCTTTCCTACGAGCAGTACTTC.